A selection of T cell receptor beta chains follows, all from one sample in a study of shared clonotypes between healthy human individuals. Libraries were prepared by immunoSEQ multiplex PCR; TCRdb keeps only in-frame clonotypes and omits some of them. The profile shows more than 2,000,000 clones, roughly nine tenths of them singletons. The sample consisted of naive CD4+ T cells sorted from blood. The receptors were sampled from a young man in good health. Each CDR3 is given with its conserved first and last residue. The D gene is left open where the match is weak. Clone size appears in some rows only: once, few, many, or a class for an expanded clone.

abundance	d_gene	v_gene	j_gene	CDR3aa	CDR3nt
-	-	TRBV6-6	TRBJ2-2	CASSYLGGVGTGELFF	TGTGCCAGCAGTTACCTCGGAGGGGTCGGCACCGGGGAGCTGTTTTTT
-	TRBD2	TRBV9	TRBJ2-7	CASGLAGGEQYF	TGTGCCAGCGGGCTAGCGGGAGGGGAGCAGTACTTC
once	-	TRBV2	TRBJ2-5	CASGTIPQETQYF	TGTGCCTCCGGCACTATTCCTCAAGAGACCCAGTACTTC
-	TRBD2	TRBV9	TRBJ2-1	CASSVGASGSWDEQFF	TGTGCCAGCAGCGTAGGAGCTAGCGGGAGCTGGGATGAGCAGTTCTTC
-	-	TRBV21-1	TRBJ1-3	CASSKGGVTKRSIYF	TGTGCCAGCAGCAAAGGAGGGGTAACCAAAAGGTCCATATATTTT
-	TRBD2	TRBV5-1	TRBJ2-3	CASSLDPAGAGTQYF	TGCGCCAGCAGCTTGGATCCAGCGGGAGCGGGTACGCAGTATTTT
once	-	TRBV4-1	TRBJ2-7	CASSQVYQDTYEQYF	TGCGCCAGCAGCCAAGTTTATCAGGACACCTACGAGCAGTACTTC
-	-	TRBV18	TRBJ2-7	CASSLRSYEQYF	TGTGCCAGCTCACTCAGGAGCTACGAGCAGTACTTC
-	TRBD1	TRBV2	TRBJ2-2	CASSSGGRWELFF	TGTGCCAGCAGTTCAGGGGGCCGGTGGGAGCTGTTTTTT
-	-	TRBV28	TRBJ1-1	CASSVTHTGNTEAFF	TGTGCCAGCAGTGTCACCCACACAGGGAACACTGAAGCTTTCTTT
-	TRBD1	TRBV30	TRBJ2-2	CAWSNRGATGELFF	TGTGCCTGGAGTAACAGGGGGGCCACCGGGGAGCTGTTTTTT
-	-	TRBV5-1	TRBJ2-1	CASSLGHSPGDEQFF	TGCGCCAGCAGCCTGGGACACTCACCGGGGGATGAGCAGTTCTTC
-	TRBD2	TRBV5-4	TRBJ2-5	CASSLGTSGVQETQYF	TGTGCCAGCAGCTTAGGGACTAGCGGGGTCCAGGAGACCCAGTACTTC
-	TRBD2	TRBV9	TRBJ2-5	CASSVGRGAIQETQYF	TGTGCCAGCAGCGTAGGGCGGGGGGCCATCCAGGAGACCCAGTACTTC
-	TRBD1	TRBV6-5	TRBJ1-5	CASRQGADQPQHF	TGTGCCAGCAGACAGGGGGCGGATCAGCCCCAGCATTTT
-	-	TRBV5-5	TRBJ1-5	CASSLDPGGGQPQHF	TGTGCCAGCAGCTTGGACCCGGGGGGAGGTCAGCCCCAGCATTTT
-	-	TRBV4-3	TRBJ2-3	CASSQDATDTQYF	TGCGCCAGCAGCCAAGATGCCACAGATACGCAGTATTTT
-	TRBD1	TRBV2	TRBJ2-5	CASMGDRGKETQYF	TGTGCCAGCATGGGGGACAGGGGAAAAGAGACCCAGTACTTC
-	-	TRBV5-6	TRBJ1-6	CASSLRRAYNSPLHF	TGTGCCAGCAGCTTGCGAAGGGCCTATAATTCACCCCTCCACTTT
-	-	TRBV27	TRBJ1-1	CASSFRAAGNTEAFF	TGTGCCAGCAGTTTCCGGGCCGCGGGGAACACTGAAGCTTTCTTT
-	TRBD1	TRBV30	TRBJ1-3	CAWDRTGTSGNTIYF	TGTGCCTGGGACCGGACAGGGACGTCGGGAAACACCATATATTTT